This TCR beta chain appears in the sequencing data of a study of cytomegalovirus exposure and HLA in healthy donors. General observations from the study: Specificity for CMV antigens was confirmed in vitro for a few of the CMV-associated chains. The study found most TCR sequences rare, yet found some public TCRs in many donors. Altogether, 150 to 200 TCR beta chains were recorded as cytomegalovirus-associated.

The V and J ends lost 7 bases and 0 bases, in that order; junction bases with no gene match: 5. CDR1 PRHDT and CDR2 FYEKMQ come from the germline V gene (reference sequence). The CDR3 spans 14 residues. On this clone: Its target is unknown.

TCRdb keeps only in-frame clones here, not all; method: immunoSEQ multiplex PCR. The sample lists tens of thousands of clones, about 93% occurring once. The donors were in the approximately 110-subject validation cohort; that cohort was separate from the roughly 700-subject first cohort. The TCR was taken from a woman between 18 and 29 years old in good health and CMV-seropositive. The sequenced material came from PBMCs. The chain recombines TRBV13 with TRBJ1-2; 7 bases are a match to TRBD1. CDR3 region: CASNAGGANYGYTF. In DNA form, the CDR3 reads TGTGCCAGCAATGCAGGGGGAGCTAACTATGGCTACACCTTC.